The source of this T cell receptor (beta chain) is a study of shared T cell receptors in the human thymus. Germline CDR1 and CDR2: MNHEY and SMNVEV (reference sequence). The CDR3 consists of 16 residues. V lost 3 bases to trimming and J lost 2 bases; unmatched junction nucleotides: 6. The repertoire was sequenced with immunoSEQ multiplex PCR; TCRdb's copy has only in-frame clones and lacks some. The sample has 700,000 or so clones, 70% to 90% seen once. These sequences were also reported in another study, on human thymus T cells. From that paper: Thymus was obtained from resections taken during corrective heart surgery. Highly overlapping thymic repertoires in unrelated individuals were reported by related research.

Sequencing was performed on thymocytes. The chain couples TRBV27 to TRBJ2-2; 7 nucleotides align to TRBD2. This TCR was sampled from a girl under three years old with a congenital heart defect. The DNA for the CDR3 is TGTGCCAGCAGTTTGTCCGGGACTATCAACACCGGGGAGCTGTTTTTT. Protein product: CASSLSGTINTGELFF.